These 17 T cell receptor beta chains share one sample of origin, sequenced in a study of CD8 T cells in Susac syndrome. RNA totalling roughly 0.45 to 1 ug underwent reverse transcription with random hexamers. Via MiXCR, TCRdb re-called the immunoSEQ multiplex PCR reads, giving one row per CDR3 protein. In the table there are roughly 200,000 distinct CDR3 sequences, roughly 94% of which are singletons. The sample was CD4+ T cells from PBMCs. These receptors all come from a human donor in good health.

The count of this clonotype is one. The rearrangement links TRBV20-1 to TRBJ2-3; D is possibly TRBD2 (6 bases). This CDR3 is 12 amino acids long. Per germline, CDR1 DFQATT and CDR2 SNEGSKA (reference sequence). V lost 4 bases, J lost 2 bases, and 7 bases lay in between. CDR3 loop: CSAIAVTDTQYF. The CDR3 region has the DNA TGCAGTGCTATAGCGGTCACAGATACGCAGTATTTT.

The CDR3 sequence is CAWSRTVNTEAFF. The DNA for the CDR3 is TGTGCCTGGAGTAGGACAGTGAACACTGAAGCTTTCTTT. The J gene is TRBJ1-1, the V gene TRBV30; weak D call: TRBD1 (6 bases). The CDR3 is 13 residues long. Germline V gene sequence: CDR1 GTSNPN, CDR2 SVGIG (reference sequence). V lost 2 bases and J lost 0, with 7 bases in between.

V usage is TRBV20-1 and J usage is TRBJ2-7; D possibly matches TRBD1 or TRBD2 (6 bases each). V shed 2 bases and J shed 2 bases, with 10 bases lying between them. There are 13 residues in the CDR3. Germline-derived CDR1 and CDR2 are DFQATT and SNEGSKA (reference sequence). The CDR3: CSARTGAPYEQYF. In DNA, the CDR3 is TGCAGTGCTAGAACGGGGGCTCCCTACGAGCAGTACTTC.

The chain joins TRBV7-2 to TRBJ2-7; TRBD1 matches 10 bases. CDR1 and CDR2 from the germline V gene are SGHTA and FQGNSA. The CDR3 loop spans 15 amino acids. Trimming at V came to 5 bases and at J to 3 bases, leaving 7 bases not matched to a gene. The CDR3 region has the DNA TGTGCCAGCAGCCCAACGGGGACAGGGGTCTACGAGCAGTACTTC. It yields the protein CASSPTGTGVYEQYF.

V and J are TRBV7-2 and TRBJ2-1; perhaps TRBD1 as D (5 bases). V was shortened by 5 bases and J by 7 bases, with 15 bases between the two germline ends. Germline V gives CDR1 SGHTA, CDR2 FQGNSA. The CDR3 has 14 residues. The DNA for the CDR3 is TGTGCCAGCAGCCCACAGGTTGGAAGAAATGAGCAGTTCTTC. This codes for CASSPQVGRNEQFF.

The rearrangement links TRBV24-1 to TRBJ2-5; D not resolved. CDR1 and CDR2 from the germline V gene are KGHDR and SFDVKD. V was trimmed by 2 bases and J by 6 bases, leaving 15 bases between them. The CDR3 loop spans 15 amino acids. This CDR3 reads CATSDSSGVLKTQYF. The DNA for the CDR3 is TGTGCCACCAGTGATTCCTCCGGAGTTCTGAAGACCCAGTACTTC.

This clonotype was recorded a few times. The gene calls are TRBV29-1 and TRBJ2-7; 9 nucleotides align to TRBD1. V shed 3 bases and J 3 bases; nucleotides not matched to a gene: 3. Germline V lookup: CDR1 SQVTM, CDR2 ANQGSEA. This CDR3 region has 13 residues. The CDR3 DNA is TGCAGCGTTGAGGGACAGGGAGACTACGAGCAGTACTTC. As protein: CSVEGQGDYEQYF.

CDR3 sequence: CASTRNSGWAYEQYF. The DNA of the CDR3 is TGTGCCAGCACCCGGAATAGCGGGTGGGCCTACGAGCAGTACTTC. The chain combines TRBV28 with TRBJ2-7, with 7 bases that match TRBD2. Germline-derived CDR1 and CDR2 are MDHEN and SYDVKM. V shed 7 bases, J shed 2 bases, and the junction held 11 bases outside the gene matches. The CDR3 runs 15 residues.

The chain joins TRBV7-2 to TRBJ1-1; D unclear. Trimming took off 3 bases at V and 6 bases at J, with 11 bases between the two ends. CDR3 length: 13 residues. The V gene's germline CDR1 is SGHTA and CDR2 FQGNSA. CDR3 DNA sequence: TGTGCCAGCAGCTTGTATGGCAGCGCTGAAGCTTTCTTT. This gives the protein CASSLYGSAEAFF.

V and J are TRBV20-1 and TRBJ2-7; D is uncertain. The CDR3 loop spans 11 amino acids. The V gene lost 7 bases and the J gene lost 1 base, with 8 bases spanning the gap. Germline lookup yields CDR1 DFQATT and CDR2 SNEGSKA (reference sequence). CDR3: CSVGLSYEQYF. The CDR3 DNA sequence: TGCAGTGTCGGTTTATCCTACGAGCAGTACTTC.

The chain couples TRBV20-1 to TRBJ2-5, with TRBD1 matching 7 bases. J gave up 1 base and V 5 bases, and 4 bases lay outside the gene matches. Germline values: CDR1 DFQATT, CDR2 SNEGSKA (reference sequence). This CDR3 contains 13 residues. CDR3 coding DNA: TGCAGTGCTGCCGGGACAGTCCAAGAGACCCAGTACTTC. Translating gives CSAAGTVQETQYF.

V usage is TRBV12-3 or TRBV12-4 and J usage is TRBJ2-5; the match to TRBD2 covers 12 bases. The J segment lost 5 bases and the V segment lost 5 bases, leaving 9 bases of the junction unmatched. The CDR3 consists of 16 residues. This CDR3 is CASSGPTSGSRETQYF. The CDR3 DNA reads as TGTGCCAGCAGTGGTCCGACTAGCGGGAGTAGGGAGACCCAGTACTTC.

V usage is TRBV20-1 and J usage is TRBJ2-7, with TRBD2 as a possible D gene (6 bases). Per the germline V gene, CDR1 is DFQATT and CDR2 is SNEGSKA (reference sequence). The V end was cut by 0 bases, the J end by 5 bases, with 14 bases between. The CDR3 is 14 residues long. CDR3 nucleotide sequence: TGCAGTGCTAGAGATATTGCGGGAAGCCACGAGCAGTACTTC. Translated, it gives CSARDIAGSHEQYF.

This chain joins TRBV3-1 and TRBJ2-1; tentative D call: TRBD1 (5 bases). Germline CDR1 is LGHDT and CDR2 is YNNKEL (reference sequence). Trimming removed 1 base at V and 9 bases at J, with 13 bases between. The CDR3 is made up of 14 amino acids. CDR3 in DNA: TGTGCCAGCAGCCAAGGATTCGCGACAGTTGAGCAGTTCTTC. It yields the protein CASSQGFATVEQFF.

This chain joins TRBV29-1 and TRBJ1-2; D is uncertain. This CDR3 is built from 11 residues. V lost 4 bases and J 7 bases, leaving 10 bases between the germline ends. In germline, CDR1 is SQVTM, CDR2 ANQGSEA. CDR3 nucleotide sequence: TGCAGCGTTGTAGGAGGTATTGGCTACACCTTC. The encoded protein is CSVVGGIGYTF. Full variable domain (outside the CDR3, taken from reference TRBV29-1 and TRBJ1-2): SAVISQKPSRDICQRGTSLTIQCQVDSQVTMMFWYRQQPGQSLTLIATANQGSEATYESGFVIDKFPISRPNLTFSTLTVSNMSPEDSSIYLCSVVGGIGYTFGSGTRLTVV.

The chain recombines TRBV12-3 or TRBV12-4 with TRBJ2-1; TRBD1 agrees at 10 bases. CDR3 size: 17 residues. V was pared by 2 bases and J by 3 bases, with 7 bases of the junction left unmatched. CDR3 sequence (DNA): TGTGCCAGCAGTTTATCACCGGGACAGGGGTACTACAATGAGCAGTTCTTC. Its protein is CASSLSPGQGYYNEQFF.

The chain is built from TRBV12-3 or TRBV12-4 and TRBJ1-5, with no clear D. Trimming stripped 7 bases from V and 4 bases from J, with 20 bases between. The CDR3 contains 16 residues. The CDR3 here is CASTKYHLGENQPQHF. DNA for the CDR3: TGTGCCAGCACCAAATACCACCTCGGGGAAAATCAGCCCCAGCATTTT.